The 25 T cell receptor beta chains given below trace back to one sample, sequenced in a study of Ad26.COV2.S vaccination and SARS-CoV-2 variants. Noted treatment: approximately 18 received Ad26.COV2.S at low or high dose, single or two shots; 5 received placebo; per-sample allocation not given. The study sampled participants on day 63 after the first vaccine or placebo injection. Profiled with immunoSEQ multiplex PCR; TCRdb holds only in-frame clones, not every one. The table includes 440,000 or so clones, about 92% detected once. The sample consisted of peripheral blood, taken in a trial of Ad26.COV2.S vaccine versus placebo. These receptor sequences come from a person between 18 and 65 years old who received the Ad26.COV2.S COVID-19 vaccine or a placebo.

The V gene is TRBV5-1, the J gene TRBJ1-1; D perhaps matches TRBD1 (6 bases). Trimming removed 0 bases at V and 0 bases at J, with 9 bases between. The CDR3 extends over 15 amino acids. Germline CDR1 SGHRS, CDR2 YFSETQ. This CDR3 is CASSLGGQVNTEAFF. The DNA of the CDR3 is TGCGCCAGCAGCTTGGGGGGACAAGTGAACACTGAAGCTTTCTTT.

The V and J genes are TRBV15 and TRBJ2-1; TRBD2 agrees at 9 bases. This CDR3 is built from 17 residues. With 0 bases clipped from V and 6 bases from J, the junction kept 9 bases outside the gene matches. The V gene's germline CDR1 is LNHNV and CDR2 YYDKDF (reference sequence). CDR3 sequence (DNA): TGTGCCACCAGCAGAGAACGCCTAGCGGGACATACCAATGAGCAGTTCTTC. Translated: CATSRERLAGHTNEQFF.

This chain links TRBV24-1 with TRBJ2-1; TRBD2 matches 11 bases. The ends lost 5 bases at V and 7 bases at J; junction bases unmatched: 9. CDR1 KGHDR and CDR2 SFDVKD come from the germline V gene. This CDR3 spans 16 amino acids. CDR3 amino acids: CATSAPASGRLNEQFF. CDR3 nucleotides: TGTGCCACCAGTGCTCCAGCTAGCGGGAGGTTAAATGAGCAGTTCTTC.

The rearrangement uses TRBV29-1 and TRBJ2-3; 9 bases agree with TRBD2. This CDR3 contains 14 residues. V shed 6 bases and J 4 bases; nucleotides not matched to a gene: 8. Germline loops: CDR1 SQVTM, CDR2 ANQGSEA. The chain's CDR3 is CSVAAGGRADTQYF. The DNA of the CDR3 is TGCAGCGTCGCGGCGGGAGGGCGGGCAGATACGCAGTATTTT.

The V and J genes are TRBV5-6 and TRBJ2-7, with 10 positions matching TRBD2. CDR1 SGHDT and CDR2 YYEEEE come from the germline V gene. Trimming at V came to 1 base and at J to 5 bases, leaving 6 bases not matched to a gene. The CDR3 is made up of 15 amino acids. CDR3 in DNA: TGTGCCAGCAGCTTGCCTAGCGGGAGAAGGGACGAGCAGTACTTC. This codes for CASSLPSGRRDEQYF.

This rearrangement joins TRBV12-3 or TRBV12-4 to TRBJ2-1; maybe TRBD1 (6 bases). V lost 5 bases and J lost 6, with 11 bases in between. The CDR3 is made up of 13 amino acids. The CDR3 spells CASSPGQINEQFF. The CDR3 DNA follows: TGTGCCAGCAGTCCCGGACAGATCAATGAGCAGTTCTTC.

The rearrangement joins TRBV3-1 (or the pseudogene TRBV3-2) to TRBJ1-5; maybe TRBD1 (6 bases). The germline CDR1 and CDR2 sequences are LGHDT and YNNKEL (reference sequence). This CDR3 is 14 amino acids long. The V and J ends lost 1 base and 3 bases respectively, with 7 bases between them. CDR3 coding DNA: TGTGCCAGCAGCCAAGCAGGGGTCAATCAGCCCCAGCATTTT. Amino acids: CASSQAGVNQPQHF.

The gene calls are TRBV2 and TRBJ1-5; 7 bases fit TRBD1. Germline V gene lookup returns CDR1 SNHLY and CDR2 FYNNEI. CDR3 size: 13 residues. CDR3 loop: CVSRRGLWQPQHF. DNA for the CDR3: TGTGTCTCTAGGAGGGGGCTTTGGCAGCCCCAGCATTTT. Filled out from reference TRBV2 and TRBJ1-5, the complete variable domain reads EPEVTQTPSHQVTQMGQEVILRCVPISNHLYFYWYRQILGQKVEFLVSFYNNEISEKSEIFDDQFSVERPDGSNFTLKIRSTKLEDSAMYFCVSRRGLWQPQHFGDGTRLSIL.

V and J are TRBV7-6 and TRBJ2-7; D remains unclear. CDR3 size: 12 residues. CDR1 is SGHVS and CDR2 is FNYEAQ in the germline V gene. The ends were cut back, 2 bases at V and 1 base at J, with 3 bases in the middle. CDR3 bases: TGTGCCAGCAGCTTATATTCCTACGAGCAGTACTTC. Translation gives CASSLYSYEQYF. Using reference TRBV7-6 and TRBJ2-7 for the parts outside the CDR3, the full variable domain is GAGVSQSPRYKVTKRGQDVALRCDPISGHVSLYWYRQALGQGPEFLTYFNYEAQQDKSGLPNDRFSAERPEGSISTLTIQRTEQRDSAMYRCASSLYSYEQYFGPGTRLTVT.

The genes are TRBV7-3 and TRBJ2-2, with no clear D. Germline CDR1 SGHTA, CDR2 FQGTGA. The CDR3 is made up of 13 amino acids. Between the trimmed V and J ends, which lost 4 bases and 4 bases, there was a span of 7 bases. The CDR3 loop reads CASSSGVTGELFF. For the CDR3, the DNA is TGTGCCAGCAGCTCAGGTGTCACCGGGGAGCTGTTTTTT.

This chain joins TRBV2 and TRBJ1-4; 7 bases are a match to TRBD1. The CDR3 is made up of 16 amino acids. Germline assignment: CDR1 SNHLY and CDR2 FYNNEI. V was clipped by 2 bases and J by 7 bases; unmatched bases: 10. The CDR3: CASSESRAGGSEKLFF. CDR3 DNA sequence: TGTGCCAGCAGTGAAAGTCGGGCAGGGGGGAGTGAAAAACTGTTTTTT.

The chain has TRBV4-1 and TRBJ2-1; D is unclear. This CDR3 is built from 16 residues. Germline V gene sequence: CDR1 MGHRA, CDR2 YSYEKL. Deletions cut 6 bases from V and 1 base from J, with 16 bases between. The CDR3 loop reads CASRPPGTGSYNEQFF. CDR3 DNA sequence: TGCGCCAGCAGGCCACCCGGAACTGGGTCCTACAATGAGCAGTTCTTC.

The sample holds one count of this clone. The chain employs TRBV9 and TRBJ2-7; 8 bases agree with TRBD2. V lost 3 bases and J lost 6; bases outside the gene matches: 8. Germline loops: CDR1 SGDLS, CDR2 YYNGEE. The CDR3 is made up of 14 amino acids. The CDR3 bases are TGTGCCAGCAGCGCCGGGACTAGTGATGGCGAGCAGTACTTC. Translated: CASSAGTSDGEQYF.

This clone was picked up a small number of times. The chain uses TRBV4-2 and TRBJ1-6, with TRBD1 matching 12 bases. V was clipped by 5 bases and J by 7 bases; unmatched bases: 6. CDR3 size: 16 residues. CDR1 and CDR2 (germline): LGHNA, YNFKEQ. The CDR3 nucleotides are TGTGCCAGCAGCTTGGGACAGGGGGCAGAGAATTCACCCCTCCACTTT. Encoded protein: CASSLGQGAENSPLHF.

V gene TRBV7-3 combines with J gene TRBJ1-6, with D uncertain. V lost 2 bases, J lost 6 bases, and 5 bases lay in between. CDR3 size: 13 residues. Germline CDR1 SGHTA, CDR2 FQGTGA. CDR3 DNA: TGTGCCAGCAGCTTATGGGGTAATTCACCCCTCCACTTT. This sequence encodes CASSLWGNSPLHF.

V and J are TRBV28 and TRBJ2-7, with 8 bases lining up with TRBD2. V was clipped by 4 bases and J by 3 bases; unmatched bases: 11. Per the germline V gene, CDR1 is MDHEN and CDR2 is SYDVKM. The CDR3 length is 16 residues. The CDR3 is CASSSAGSGSIYEQYF. The CDR3 nucleotides read TGTGCCAGCAGTTCAGCGGGGAGCGGGAGCATCTACGAGCAGTACTTC. Based on the CDR3 plus reference TRBV28 and TRBJ2-7, the full variable domain is DVKVTQSSRYLVKRTGEKVFLECVQDMDHENMFWYRQDPGLGLRLIYFSYDVKMKEKGDIPEGYSVSREKKERFSLILESASTNQTSMYLCASSSAGSGSIYEQYFGPGTRLTVT.

The rearrangement uses TRBV18 and TRBJ1-1, with no clear D. The CDR3 runs 15 residues. The germline V gene has CDR1 KGHSH and CDR2 LQKENI. With 2 bases removed from V and 4 bases from J, the gap between germline ends came to 14 bases. The CDR3 here is CASSPRVASATEAFF. For the CDR3, the DNA is TGTGCCAGCTCACCAAGGGTCGCGTCGGCCACTGAAGCTTTCTTT.

V usage is TRBV19 and J usage is TRBJ1-2; a weak D match, TRBD1 (5 bases). Germline CDR1 is LNHDA and CDR2 is SQIVND (reference sequence). The CDR3 spans 13 residues. Trimming stripped 3 bases from V and 4 bases from J, with 9 bases between. In DNA, the CDR3 is TGTGCCAGTAGTATGCGGGACCCCTATGGCTACACCTTC. Translated, it gives CASSMRDPYGYTF.

This clone appeared a single time. V gene TRBV19 combines with J gene TRBJ2-1, with 11 nucleotides matching TRBD2. CDR1 is LNHDA, CDR2 SQIVND, per germline (reference sequence). The CDR3 is made up of 17 amino acids. The junction had 5 bases not matched to a gene; V was cut back by 0 bases and J by 4 bases. The CDR3 DNA sequence: TGTGCCAGTAGTATAGATCGGTCTAGCGGGAGGTACAATGAGCAGTTCTTC. It is translated as CASSIDRSSGRYNEQFF.

This chain connects TRBV7-2 to TRBJ2-2, with TRBD2 matching over 10 bases. From germline, CDR1 is SGHTA and CDR2 FQGNSA. The J segment lost 0 bases and the V segment lost 5 bases, leaving 3 bases of the junction unmatched. The CDR3 is 16 residues long. CDR3 amino acids: CASSEGLAANTGELFF. In DNA, the CDR3 is TGTGCCAGCAGCGAAGGACTAGCGGCGAACACCGGGGAGCTGTTTTTT.

V gene TRBV7-3 combines with J gene TRBJ2-7; D is ambiguous. The germline V gene has CDR1 SGHTA and CDR2 FQGTGA. Trimming cost V 2 bases and J 0 bases, with 8 bases left between them. The CDR3 length is 14 residues. CDR3 loop: CASSLVPASYEQYF. In DNA, the CDR3 is TGTGCCAGCAGCTTAGTTCCGGCCTCCTACGAGCAGTACTTC.

The CDR3 bases are TGTGCCAGTACGGACGCGAGCTCTGGAAACACCATATATTTT. It translates to CASTDASSGNTIYF. This sequence joins TRBV19 and TRBJ1-3; D is unclear. Per the germline V gene, CDR1 is LNHDA and CDR2 is SQIVND (reference sequence). Trimming removed 7 bases from V and 0 bases from J, with 10 bases in between. This CDR3 comprises 14 residues.

V and J are TRBV7-8 and TRBJ2-7, with D unresolved. V lost 2 bases and J lost 7, with 21 bases in between. The CDR3 has 16 amino acids. CDR1 is SGHVS, CDR2 FQNEAQ, per germline. In nucleotides, the CDR3 is TGTGCCAGCAGCTTAACCTCTTTTAAACCCGAGTCTGAGCAGTACTTC. The encoded protein is CASSLTSFKPESEQYF.

The chain joins TRBV2 to TRBJ2-2; D gene ambiguous. CDR3 length: 14 amino acids. The germline gives CDR1 SNHLY, CDR2 FYNNEI. Trimming took 2 bases from V and 6 from J, leaving 10 bases between them. CDR3 sequence reads: CASSENGPPGELFF. CDR3 coding DNA: TGTGCCAGCAGTGAAAATGGGCCTCCCGGGGAGCTGTTTTTT.

The rearrangement joins TRBV9 to TRBJ2-7; no clear D gene. V was clipped by 4 bases and J by 3 bases, with 5 bases between them. The CDR3 covers 11 residues. Germline V gene sequence: CDR1 SGDLS, CDR2 YYNGEE. The CDR3 loop reads CASSFIYEQYF. The CDR3 DNA follows: TGTGCCAGCAGCTTCATCTACGAGCAGTACTTC.